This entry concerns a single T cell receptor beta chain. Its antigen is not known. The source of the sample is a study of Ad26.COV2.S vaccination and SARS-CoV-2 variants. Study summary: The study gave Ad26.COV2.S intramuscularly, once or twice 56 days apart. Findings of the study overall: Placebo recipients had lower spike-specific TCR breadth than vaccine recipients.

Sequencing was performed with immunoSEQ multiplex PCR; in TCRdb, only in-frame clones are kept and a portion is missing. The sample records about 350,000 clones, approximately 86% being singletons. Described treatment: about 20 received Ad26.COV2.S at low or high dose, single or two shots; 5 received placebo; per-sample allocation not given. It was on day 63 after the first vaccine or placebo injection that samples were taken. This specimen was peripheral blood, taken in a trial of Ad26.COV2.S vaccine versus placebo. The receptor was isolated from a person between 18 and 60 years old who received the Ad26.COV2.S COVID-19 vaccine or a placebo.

The CDR3 DNA reads TGCGCCAGCAGCGGGACGTATGAGAGCACTGAAGCTTTCTTT. Translation gives CASSGTYESTEAFF. The chain links TRBV5-1 to TRBJ1-1, with a possible D match to TRBD1 (5 bases). Germline V CDR1 and CDR2: SGHRS, YFSETQ. This CDR3 region has 14 residues. Between the trimmed V and J ends, which lost 4 bases and 4 bases, there was a span of 14 bases.